This record covers a single T cell receptor beta chain. This CDR3 spans 14 amino acids. The ends were cut back, 6 bases at V and 6 bases at J, with 18 bases in the middle. Germline-derived CDR1 and CDR2 are SGHDT and YYEEEE. This sample was included in a study of blood T cell repertoires in COVID-19. Sequenced by immunoSEQ multiplex PCR; TCRdb stores in-frame clones only, minus some. The table records 150,000 to 200,000 clones, 84% of them present only once. V gene TRBV5-6 combines with J gene TRBJ2-5, with D possibly TRBD2 on 6 matching bases. The source is a man in his fifties or sixties who had recovered from COVID-19. The sample taken for sequencing was PBMCs or T cells enriched from blood (not recorded which). DNA of the CDR3: TGTGCCAGCAACCCGCGGGTGGAGGGACAGACCCAGTACTTC. Translated, it gives CASNPRVEGQTQYF. Looking up the rest from reference TRBV5-6 and TRBJ2-5 gives the full variable domain: DAGVTQSPTHLIKTRGQQVTLRCSPKSGHDTVSWYQQALGQGPQFIFQYYEEEERQRGNFPDRFSGHQFPNYSSELNVNALLLGDSALYLCASNPRVEGQTQYFGPGTRLLVL.